Reported below is one TCR beta chain. As yet, its antigen is unknown. Germline loops: CDR1 MNHNS, CDR2 SASEGT. This CDR3 spans 15 amino acids. The V end lost 4 bases, the J end lost 0 bases, and 10 bases lay between the germline ends. The record originates from a study of read filtering for tumor transcriptome and immune sequencing. Study at large: Patients were about 17 male and around 13 female, mean age 65.9 years, range about 47 to 85. Per sample, TCR-region reads ranged about 3.5 to 11 million by IR-seq, roughly 80 to 1,300 by RNA-seq.

At the time of active disease, bone marrow was collected from every patient. Findings and caveats of the study: Correlation between methods rose after single-read clonotypes were removed.

This library used around 400 ng RNA and molecular barcoded adaptors spanning alpha/delta and beta/gamma chains. TCRdb passed the reads through MiXCR, listing each CDR3 protein once. In the table there are 30,000 to 40,000 distinct CDR3 sequences, 12% to 15% of which are singletons. The genes are TRBV6-1 and TRBJ1-3; a weak D match, TRBD1 (5 bases). Sample: a population of CD138-negative cells sorted from bone marrow. The source of this sequence is a donor aged 40 or over with multiple myeloma. The CDR3 spells CASSGQRPSGNTIYF. CDR3 nucleotide sequence: TGTGCCAGCAGTGGACAGCGACCCTCTGGAAACACCATATATTTT.